This T cell receptor (beta chain) was recorded in a study of beta chain features in type 1 diabetes. CDR1 is LNHDA, CDR2 SQIVND, per germline (reference sequence). CDR3 length: 14 amino acids. V shed 5 bases and J shed 4 bases, with 13 bases lying between them. CD45RO/CCR7/CD25/CD127/CD95/CD27 separated CD4+ naive, central memory, regulatory and stem cell-like memory cells by sorting. Since all of the isolated RNA was reverse transcribed, expressed TCRB transcripts were what got sequenced. The protocol was immunoSEQ multiplex PCR, while the TCRdb copy is restricted to in-frame clones and leaves out a portion. The sample lists 130,000 to 150,000 clones, roughly 53% occurring once. Whole-study findings and limits: Type 1 diabetes patients showed a moderate but significant shortening of TCRB CDR3s in all four CD4+ subsets.

In regard to this clone: Its antigen is as yet unknown.

The sequencing input was Tregs from blood. This sequence was found in a young man in good health. The chain joins TRBV19 to TRBJ2-3; D not certain. The CDR3 loop reads CASSPPPVADTQYF. In DNA, the CDR3 is TGTGCCAGTAGTCCCCCCCCCGTAGCAGATACGCAGTATTTT.